The clone carrying this T cell receptor beta chain was seen ten or more times. Library construction for TCR beta used iRepertoire HTBI primers and Arm-PCR of CDR3 regions. Via MiXCR, TCRdb re-called the multiplex PCR reads, giving one row per CDR3 protein. The repertoire includes hundreds of thousands of distinct CDR3 sequences, around a fifth of them detected once, and about 13% sits in the top ten. This entry is derived from a study of regulatory T cells in long-lasting Graves disease. The sample's time point: persistent/refractory GD, antithyroid drugs over 5 years with positive TRAb. Following extraction of RNA from PBMCs, that RNA was used to make the TCR library. From germline, CDR1 is SNHLY and CDR2 FYNNEI. Trimming at V came to 4 bases and at J to 5 bases, leaving 1 base not matched to a gene. The CDR3 length is 14 residues.

This specimen was peripheral blood mononuclear cells (PBMCs), taken when the disease was refractory, from a patient treated with antithyroid drugs. The TCR sequence derives from a female donor with Graves disease. The J gene is TRBJ1-5, the V gene TRBV2; 11 nucleotides line up with TRBD1. CDR3 loop: CASSADRGHQPQHF. The CDR3 bases are TGTGCCAGCAGTGCGGACAGGGGGCATCAGCCCCAGCATTTT.